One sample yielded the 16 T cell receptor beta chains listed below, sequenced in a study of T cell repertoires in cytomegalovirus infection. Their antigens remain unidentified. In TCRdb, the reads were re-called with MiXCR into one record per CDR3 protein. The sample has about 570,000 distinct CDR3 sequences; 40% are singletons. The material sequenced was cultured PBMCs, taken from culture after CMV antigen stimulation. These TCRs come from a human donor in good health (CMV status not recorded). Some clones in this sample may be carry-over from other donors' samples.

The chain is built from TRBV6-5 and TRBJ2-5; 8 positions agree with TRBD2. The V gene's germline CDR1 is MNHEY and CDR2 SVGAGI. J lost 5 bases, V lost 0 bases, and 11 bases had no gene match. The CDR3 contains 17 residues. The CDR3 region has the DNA TGTGCCAGCAGTTACTCGGGGATCGCGGGAGGAAGGGAGACCCAGTACTTC. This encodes CASSYSGIAGGRETQYF.

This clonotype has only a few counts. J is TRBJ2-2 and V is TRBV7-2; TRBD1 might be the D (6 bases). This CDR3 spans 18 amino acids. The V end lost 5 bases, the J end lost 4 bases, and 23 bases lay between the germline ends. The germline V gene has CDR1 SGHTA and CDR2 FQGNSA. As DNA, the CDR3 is TGTGCCAGCAGCCCAGGCTCCCAGCGACAGGCTATCACCGGGGAGCTGTTTTTT. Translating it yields CASSPGSQRQAITGELFF.

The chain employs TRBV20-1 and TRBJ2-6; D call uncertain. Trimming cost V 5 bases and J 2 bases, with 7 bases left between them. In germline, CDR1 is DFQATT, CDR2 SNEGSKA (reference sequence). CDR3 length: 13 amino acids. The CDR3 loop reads CSAPRTGANVLTF. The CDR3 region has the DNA TGCAGTGCTCCCCGAACTGGGGCCAACGTCCTGACTTTC.

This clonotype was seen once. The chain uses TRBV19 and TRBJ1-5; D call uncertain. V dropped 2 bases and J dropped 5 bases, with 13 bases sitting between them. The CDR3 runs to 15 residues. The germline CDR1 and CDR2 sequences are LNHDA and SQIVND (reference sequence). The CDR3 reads CASSIIGLRDQPQHF. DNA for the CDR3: TGTGCCAGTAGTATAATAGGACTGAGGGATCAGCCCCAGCATTTT.

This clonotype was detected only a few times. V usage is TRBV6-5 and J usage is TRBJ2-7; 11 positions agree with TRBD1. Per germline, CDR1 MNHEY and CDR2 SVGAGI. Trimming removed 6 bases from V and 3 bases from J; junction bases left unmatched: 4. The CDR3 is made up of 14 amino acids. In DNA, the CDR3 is TGTGCCAGCAGAGCGGACAGGGGGCGCTACGAGCAGTACTTC. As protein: CASRADRGRYEQYF.

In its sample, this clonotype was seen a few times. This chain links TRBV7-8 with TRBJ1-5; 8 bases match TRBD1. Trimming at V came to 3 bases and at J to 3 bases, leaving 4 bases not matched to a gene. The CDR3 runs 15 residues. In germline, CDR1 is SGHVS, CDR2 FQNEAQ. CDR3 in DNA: TGTGCCAGCAGCTTCCGGACAGGGATCAATCAGCCCCAGCATTTT. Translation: CASSFRTGINQPQHF.

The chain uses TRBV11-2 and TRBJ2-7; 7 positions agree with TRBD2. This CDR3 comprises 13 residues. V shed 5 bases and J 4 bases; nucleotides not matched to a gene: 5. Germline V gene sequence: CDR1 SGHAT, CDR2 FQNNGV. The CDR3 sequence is CASSGGTMYEQYF. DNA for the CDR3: TGTGCCAGCAGCGGGGGGACTATGTACGAGCAGTACTTC.

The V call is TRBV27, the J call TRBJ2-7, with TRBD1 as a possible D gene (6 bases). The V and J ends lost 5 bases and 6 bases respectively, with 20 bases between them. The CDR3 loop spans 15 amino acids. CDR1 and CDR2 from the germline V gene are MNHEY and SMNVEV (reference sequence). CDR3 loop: CASSPRLGARGEQYF. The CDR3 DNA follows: TGTGCCAGCAGTCCCCGGTTGGGGGCGAGGGGCGAGCAGTACTTC.

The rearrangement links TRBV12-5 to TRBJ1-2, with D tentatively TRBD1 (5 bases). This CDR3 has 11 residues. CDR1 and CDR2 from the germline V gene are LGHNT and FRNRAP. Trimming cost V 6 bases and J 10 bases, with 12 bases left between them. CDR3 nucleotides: TGTGCTAGTGGGGGGCACCCTACCTACACCTTC. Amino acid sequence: CASGGHPTYTF.

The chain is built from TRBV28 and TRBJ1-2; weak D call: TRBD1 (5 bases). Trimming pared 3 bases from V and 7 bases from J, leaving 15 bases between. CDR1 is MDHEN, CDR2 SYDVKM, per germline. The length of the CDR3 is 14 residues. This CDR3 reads CASSFRPTGGGYTF. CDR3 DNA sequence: TGTGCCAGCAGTTTTCGACCCACCGGGGGTGGCTACACCTTC.

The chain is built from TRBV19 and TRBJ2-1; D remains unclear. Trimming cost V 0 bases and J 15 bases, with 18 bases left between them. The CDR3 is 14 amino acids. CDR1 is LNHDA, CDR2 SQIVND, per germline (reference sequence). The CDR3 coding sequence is TGTGCCAGTAGTATAGATTTGGTGGGTAGAGCTCGGTTCTTC. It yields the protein CASSIDLVGRARFF.

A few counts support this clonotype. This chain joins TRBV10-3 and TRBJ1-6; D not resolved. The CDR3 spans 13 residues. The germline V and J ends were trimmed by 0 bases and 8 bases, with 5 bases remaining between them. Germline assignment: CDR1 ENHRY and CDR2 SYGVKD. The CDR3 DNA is TGTGCCATCAGTGAGTCGGGAGATTCACCCCTCCACTTT. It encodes CAISESGDSPLHF.

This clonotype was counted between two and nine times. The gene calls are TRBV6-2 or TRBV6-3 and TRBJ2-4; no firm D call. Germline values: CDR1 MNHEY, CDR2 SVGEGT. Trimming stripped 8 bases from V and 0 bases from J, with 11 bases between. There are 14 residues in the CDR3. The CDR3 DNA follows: TGTGCCAGCGGGCGCTGGGTAGCCAAAAACATTCAGTACTTC. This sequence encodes CASGRWVAKNIQYF.

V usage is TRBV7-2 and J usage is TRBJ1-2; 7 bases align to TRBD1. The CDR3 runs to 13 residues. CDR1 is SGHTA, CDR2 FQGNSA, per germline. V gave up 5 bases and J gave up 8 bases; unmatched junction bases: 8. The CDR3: CASSQGQERGYTF. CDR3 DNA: TGTGCCAGCAGCCAAGGACAGGAGCGGGGCTACACCTTC.

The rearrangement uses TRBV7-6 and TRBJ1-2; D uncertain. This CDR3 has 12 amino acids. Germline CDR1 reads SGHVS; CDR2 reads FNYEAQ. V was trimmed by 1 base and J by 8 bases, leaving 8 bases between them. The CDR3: CASSLGVLGYTF. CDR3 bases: TGTGCCAGCAGCTTAGGAGTTTTGGGCTACACCTTC.

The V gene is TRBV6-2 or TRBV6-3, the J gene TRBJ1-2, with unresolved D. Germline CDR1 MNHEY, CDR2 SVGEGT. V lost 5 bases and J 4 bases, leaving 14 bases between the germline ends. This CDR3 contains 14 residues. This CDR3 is CASSINDGIYGYTF. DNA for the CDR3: TGTGCCAGCAGTATTAACGACGGTATCTATGGCTACACCTTC.